This T cell receptor beta chain was sequenced for a study of cytomegalovirus exposure and HLA in healthy donors listed by TCRdb under 2017. Regarding the complete study: An earlier analysis of some 620 of the donors reported about 260 Gb of sequence data and 95 million to 120 million unique TCR beta sequences obtained from 180 million or so T cells. An early release that covered around 590 HLA-typed donors contained approximately 300 gigabases of sequencing data and some 87 million unique TCR sequences. Of the roughly 410 genotyped donors, roughly 80% were placed in the genetic ancestry cluster associated with self-reported Caucasian donors. The aim of the study was to test whether cataloging public T cell receptors could identify signatures of past pathogen exposure. The T cell repertoires of 550 to 850 subjects were profiled by immunosequencing and related to cytomegalovirus serostatus. Besides the first cohort of hundreds of subjects, a separate validation cohort made up of over a hundred different subjects was used. To predict cytomegalovirus infection status, the study combined high-throughput TCR immunosequencing, statistical association of individual TCRs with disease status, and machine learning. To study patterns of TCR occurrence, a later analysis re-analyzed previously published TCR beta repertoires from under 750 donors and added high-resolution HLA genotyping. In the later analysis, no new phenotypic data were used to find candidate immune exposures; instead, reliance was placed on TCR beta sequences and their occurrence across donors. To decide whether each TCR beta V gene segment behaved as functional or pseudogenic, an earlier analysis of 587 of the donors relied on high-throughput TCR beta sequencing. Donor age, sex, ethnicity and CMV serostatus were collected together with the repertoire data. A later genetic analysis used genome-wide SNP genotypes for about three fifths of the roughly 700 donors, treating that subset as a discovery cohort. All discovery cohort repertoires had been generated on a single sequencing platform. Class I and class II HLA loci were covered by the typing at four-digit resolution. Typing coverage varied by locus: 629-630 donors for A, B, C, DRB1 and DQB1; 500 to 550 for DQA1; approximately 570 for DPA1; approximately 470 for DPB1. Because of strong linkage in the cohort, four or five DR-DQ haplotypes were treated as single units for association and clustering. Among almost 400 genotyped donors of the cohort, an average of roughly 240,000 unique TCR beta nucleotide sequences were sequenced per donor, around 20% of them non-productive. What the authors observed across the whole study: This cohort had only TCR beta chains sequenced, and the lack of alpha or paired-chain data limited which features could be detected. In a later genetic analysis, a missense DCLRE1C variant was associated with V-gene and J-gene trimming of TCR beta chains, and the association was replicated in an independent cohort. The study gave a list of some 150 TCR beta chains associated with cytomegalovirus. Correlated functional status among segregating V segments might be attributable to linkage disequilibrium, but an unknown experimental factor could not be ruled out. A few of the identified cytomegalovirus-associated TCR beta chains were confirmed in vitro to be specific for cytomegalovirus antigens. The authors suggested that the approach could potentially be extended to other disease states and immunological phenotypes. The classifier was reported to diagnose cytomegalovirus status with high specificity and sensitivity in both the original cohort and the validation cohort. Several of the top co-occurrence clusters appeared to be linked to parvovirus B19, influenza, CMV and Epstein-Barr virus, according to a later analysis. A further reported finding was that TCR beta sequences accurately predicted the HLA-A and HLA-B alleles for most subjects in the first cohort. Most TCR sequences were seen in very few donors, while some public TCRs were found in many individuals. HLA typing was unavailable for some donors at each locus, so association tests used only the typed subset. In a later analysis, the rate of TCR association differed among HLA loci, with DRB1 alleles having the most associated TCRs and HLA-C alleles having the fewest. Immune exposure information for the cohort was limited to CMV serostatus. In a later analysis, most CMV-associated TCR beta chains were found to appear HLA-restricted, with HLA associations seemingly driven largely by CMV exposure. Broadly in line with IMGT annotations, most TCR beta V segments showed up in productive rearrangements about 87% or about 30% of the time in an earlier analysis of some 590 of the donors. Because counts were too low, around 17 rarely observed V segments, including chromosome 9 orphons, were left out of the earlier analysis of a few hundred of the donors. Assigning TCR associations to individual alleles was difficult when HLA alleles, especially DR and DQ, strongly co-occurred. In a later analysis, HLA-associated TCR beta chains were found to be more clonally expanded and to have lower generation probabilities than equally common non-associated chains. According to a later genetic analysis, donors in an Asian-associated ancestry cluster had fewer N-insertions in productive TCRs than the approximately 710-donor mean. A later analysis associated 16,951 TCR beta sequences with specific HLA alleles at a false discovery rate of 0.05. Sequencing depth was assumed to be roughly uniform across donors in the presence/absence analyses, though that assumption may not hold. A group of highly shared sequence variants was considered likely to be a technical artifact of the sequencing pipeline.

In total, 666 healthy bone marrow donors made up the cohort. At the time of sampling, all cohort members were nominally healthy, though unrecorded immune exposures were likely present. The donor was CMV seronegative and belonged to the group of more than 300 seronegative cohort members. Every donor gave a peripheral blood sample, and the peripheral blood mononuclear cells from that sample were used for TCR beta sequencing. Genomic DNA extraction from the blood cell samples was performed with the Qiagen DNeasy Blood Extraction Kit. This clone was seen only a few times. Its antigen has not been determined. There are no base qualities to consult, and no much larger clone falls within one base. Preparation of the library involved the immunoSEQ multiplex PCR assay. For the multiplex PCR, a mixture combining 60 forward primers for TCR Vbeta segments and 13 reverse primers for TCR Jbeta segments was used. The CDR3 region of rearranged TCR beta genes was amplified from genomic DNA with a multiplex PCR assay. On the Illumina HiSeq System, the amplified TCR beta libraries were sequenced as 87-base-pair reads. The published analysis was carried out like this. In a later analysis, tens of millions of unique TCR beta chains were counted across the 650 to 700 repertoires, and around 10 million of these chains were shared by at least two donors. Raw reads were error-corrected and collapsed into unique sequences with a nearest-neighbor algorithm that merged closely related sequences to remove PCR and sequencing errors. Alignment of CDR3 sequences to IMGT reference sequences was used to assign V, D and J gene segments. For a sequence to be retained, a match of at least six nucleotides to both a V gene segment and a J gene segment was required. A rearrangement counted as productive if the CDR3 had no stop codons and remained in frame with V and J, and every other rearrangement counted as non-productive. Following IMGT convention, CDR3 was defined as the stretch from the second conserved V-encoded cysteine to the conserved J-encoded phenylalanine. The earlier analysis of roughly 590 of the donors excluded sequences that lacked an unambiguous match to a single V gene segment. An earlier analysis of 500 to 700 of the donors classified V segments as functional when productive rearrangements were above 56.7% and as segregating when the standard deviation between donors was above 5%. To diagnose cytomegalovirus status from the catalog of TCR beta chain sequences, a statistical classification framework was built. In a later analysis, V and J genes were assigned by comparing TCR nucleotide sequences against IMGT/GENE-DB human TR gene sequences. The TCRdist pipeline was used in a later analysis to assign CDR3 sequences and most-parsimonious VDJ recombination scenarios. In a later analysis, each TCR beta chain was defined by its CDR3 amino acid sequence together with its V-gene family, and reads without a unique V-gene family were excluded. A later analysis removed 450 to 600 highly shared, low-generation-probability nucleotide sequences to deal with suspected cross-contamination and a sequencing artifact. In a later analysis, a clonal expansion index for each public chain was calculated from normalized within-repertoire ranks of inferred template counts. A later analysis computed generation probabilities with a VDJ recombination model fitted to out-of-frame rearrangements, and checked the results against IGoR. A later analysis scored TCR-TCR, TCR-HLA and TCR-CMV co-occurrence with hypergeometric tests, applying a repertoire-size bias correction to TCR pairs. To estimate false discovery rates, a later analysis permuted the HLA or CMV assignments 20 times. In a later analysis, co-occurring TCRs were grouped with DBSCAN, and TCRdist sequence similarity was added when clustering was performed within HLA-allele-positive subsets. Co-occurrence clustering excluded repertoires with fewer than 30,000 or more than 120,000 public chains, plus five with anomalous nucleotide sharing. As stored in TCRdb, this immuneACCESS dataset retains in-frame rearrangements with V and J assigned. A fraction of the clones does not appear; measured against another copy, unresolved V genes explain less than half of the discrepancy, and the remainder lacks a known reason. The V and J calls and clone size are taken from that table; D and trimming were inferred from the DNA. The sample table shows about 60,000 clones, and roughly 80% are seen once. The top ten clonotypes cover around 1.4% of the sample.

Source material: PBMCs. This clonotype was obtained from a man under 40 in good health and CMV-seronegative.

The nucleotides are TGTGCCAGCAGTTACTCCAATCGGGACATATCCTACGAGCAGTACTTC. Translation gives CASSYSNRDISYEQYF. The chain couples TRBV6-5 to TRBJ2-7; tentative D gene TRBD1, with 6 bases matching. As encoded in the germline V gene, CDR1 is MNHEY while CDR2 is SVGAGI. Including cysteine and phenylalanine, the CDR3 has 16 amino acids. Of the read, only the CDR3 DNA is kept; its 48 bases are in frame from base 1. V gives up 0 bases and J gives up 1 base, and the segment between their germline ends measures 13 bases.